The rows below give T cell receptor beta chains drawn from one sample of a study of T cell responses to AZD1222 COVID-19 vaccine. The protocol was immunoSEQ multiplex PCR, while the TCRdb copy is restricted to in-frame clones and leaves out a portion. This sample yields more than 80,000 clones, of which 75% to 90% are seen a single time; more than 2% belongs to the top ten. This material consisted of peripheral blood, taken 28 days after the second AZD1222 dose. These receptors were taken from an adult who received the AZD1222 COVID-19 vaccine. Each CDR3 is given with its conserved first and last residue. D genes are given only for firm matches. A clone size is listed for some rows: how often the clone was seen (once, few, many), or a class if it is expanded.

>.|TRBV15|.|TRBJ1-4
CATSKSSSALPGGKSEKLFF
TGTGCCACCAGCAAATCTAGTAGCGCGCTCCCGGGAGGTAAAAGTGAAAAACTGTTTTTT
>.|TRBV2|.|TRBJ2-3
CASRKGTTDTQYF
TGTGCCAGCAGGAAGGGGACCACAGATACGCAGTATTTT
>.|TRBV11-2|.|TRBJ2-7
CASSLVGFPLEQYF
TGTGCCAGCAGCTTAGTAGGGTTCCCCCTCGAGCAGTACTTC
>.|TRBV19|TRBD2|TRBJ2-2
CASSIGGTGELFF
TGTGCCAGTAGTATCGGGGGGACCGGGGAGCTGTTTTTT
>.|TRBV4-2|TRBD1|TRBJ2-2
CASSQGTGAALAGELFF
TGTGCCAGCAGCCAAGGGACAGGGGCGGCTTTAGCCGGGGAGCTGTTTTTT
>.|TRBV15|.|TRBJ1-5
CATSRHREGSEPQHF
TGTGCCACCAGCAGACACAGGGAGGGGAGTGAGCCCCAGCATTTT
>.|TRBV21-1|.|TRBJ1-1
CASSKYRASAENTEAFF
TGTGCCAGCAGCAAATACAGGGCATCGGCGGAGAACACTGAAGCTTTCTTT
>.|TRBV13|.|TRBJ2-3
CASSPSGTDTQYF
TGTGCCAGCAGCCCCAGCGGCACAGATACGCAGTATTTT
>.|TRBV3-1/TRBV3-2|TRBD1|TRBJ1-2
CASSQADRVGYGYTF
TGTGCCAGCAGCCAAGCGGACAGGGTGGGGTATGGCTACACCTTC
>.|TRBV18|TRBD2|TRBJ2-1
CASSPSLILAGELNEQFF
TGTGCCAGCTCACCATCGCTTATACTAGCGGGAGAGTTGAATGAGCAGTTCTTC
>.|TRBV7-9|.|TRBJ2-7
CASSPAYEQYF
TGTGCCAGCAGCCCCGCCTACGAGCAGTACTTC
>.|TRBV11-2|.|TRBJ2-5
CASSLDRRGRGETQYF
TGTGCCAGCAGCTTAGATAGGCGGGGGCGTGGGGAGACCCAGTACTTC
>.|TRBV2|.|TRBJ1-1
CASRDFGGEAFF
TGTGCCAGCAGGGATTTCGGAGGGGAAGCTTTCTTT
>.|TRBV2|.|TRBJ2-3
CASSRDSTSNTDTQYF
TGTGCCAGCAGCCGAGACAGTACTTCGAACACAGATACGCAGTATTTT
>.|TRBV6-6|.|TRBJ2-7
CASSSRVIDEQYF
TGTGCCAGCAGTTCCCGGGTCATCGACGAGCAGTACTTC
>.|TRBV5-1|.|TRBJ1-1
CASSGQMNTEAFF
TGCGCCAGCAGCGGACAGATGAACACTGAAGCTTTCTTT
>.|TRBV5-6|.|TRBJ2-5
CASSLDRRQETQYF
TGTGCCAGCAGCTTGGATCGGCGCCAAGAGACCCAGTACTTC
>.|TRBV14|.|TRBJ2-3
CASSQDPPGVTDTQYF
TGTGCCAGCAGCCAAGATCCCCCGGGTGTCACAGATACGCAGTATTTT
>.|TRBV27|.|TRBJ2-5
CASSKPGQETQYF
TGTGCCAGCAGTAAGCCGGGCCAAGAGACCCAGTACTTC
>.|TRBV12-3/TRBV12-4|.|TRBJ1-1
CASSRLTGGAFF
TGTGCCAGCAGCCGCCTTACCGGAGGCGCTTTCTTT
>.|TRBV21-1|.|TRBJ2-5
CASRREVLETQYF
TGTGCCAGCCGGCGAGAGGTCCTCGAGACCCAGTACTTC
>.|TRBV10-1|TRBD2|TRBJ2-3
CASSISRLAGEEDTQYF
TGCGCCAGCAGCATATCGCGACTAGCGGGAGAGGAAGATACGCAGTATTTT
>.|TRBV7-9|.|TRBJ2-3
CASSFDVFGGDTQYF
TGTGCCAGCAGCTTTGATGTGTTTGGCGGAGATACGCAGTATTTT
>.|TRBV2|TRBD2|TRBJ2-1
CASTSGTYNEQFF
TGTGCCAGCACTAGCGGGACCTACAATGAGCAGTTCTTC
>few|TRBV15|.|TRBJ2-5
CATSWGQNQETQYF
TGTGCCACCAGCTGGGGACAAAACCAAGAGACCCAGTACTTC
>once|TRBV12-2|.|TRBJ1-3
CASLTQSSGNTIYF
TGTGCAAGTCTCACCCAGAGCTCTGGAAACACCATATATTTT
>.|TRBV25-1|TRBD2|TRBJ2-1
CASSDPLADSYNEQFF
TGTGCCAGCAGTGATCCCCTAGCGGATTCCTACAATGAGCAGTTCTTC
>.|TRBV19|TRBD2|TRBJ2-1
CASSIGLADNEQFF
TGTGCCAGTAGTATCGGACTAGCGGACAATGAGCAGTTCTTC
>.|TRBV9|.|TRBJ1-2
CASSAWTDPNYGYTF
TGTGCCAGCAGCGCCTGGACAGATCCTAACTATGGCTACACCTTC
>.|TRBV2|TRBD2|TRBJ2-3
CASTRLAGALDTQYF
TGTGCCAGCACCCGACTAGCGGGAGCGTTGGATACGCAGTATTTT
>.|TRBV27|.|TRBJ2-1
CASRWGLEQFF
TGTGCCAGCCGGTGGGGGCTTGAGCAGTTCTTC
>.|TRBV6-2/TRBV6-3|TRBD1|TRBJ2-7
CASSWDSTSYEQYF
TGTGCCAGCAGTTGGGACAGTACCTCCTACGAGCAGTACTTC
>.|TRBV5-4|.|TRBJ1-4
CASSDPQEDNEKLFF
TGTGCCAGCAGCGACCCACAGGAGGATAATGAAAAACTGTTTTTT
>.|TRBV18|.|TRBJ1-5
CASSPDTGLSNQPQHF
TGTGCCAGCTCACCAGACACAGGACTTTCTAATCAGCCCCAGCATTTT
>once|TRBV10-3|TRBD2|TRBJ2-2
CAIRTGLAGGPGELFF
TGTGCCATCAGGACGGGACTAGCGGGGGGGCCCGGGGAGCTGTTTTTT
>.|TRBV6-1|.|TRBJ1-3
CASSESEASGNTIYF
TGTGCCAGCAGTGAAAGCGAAGCCTCTGGAAACACCATATATTTT
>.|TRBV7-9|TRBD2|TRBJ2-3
CASSLVAGGPGDTQYF
TGTGCCAGCAGCTTGGTAGCGGGGGGGCCGGGAGATACGCAGTATTTT
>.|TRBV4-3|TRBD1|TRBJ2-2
CASSQGTGGTGELFF
TGCGCCAGCAGCCAAGGGACAGGGGGTACCGGGGAGCTGTTTTTT
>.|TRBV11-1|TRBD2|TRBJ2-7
CASRLAGGSGEQYF
TGTGCCAGCAGACTAGCGGGAGGTTCGGGCGAGCAGTACTTC
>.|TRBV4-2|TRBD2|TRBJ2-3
CASSQDGREFTDTQYF
TGTGCCAGCAGCCAAGATGGGAGGGAGTTTACAGATACGCAGTATTTT
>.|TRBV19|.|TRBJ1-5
CASSSAYPNQPQHF
TGTGCCAGTAGTTCAGCATATCCCAATCAGCCCCAGCATTTT
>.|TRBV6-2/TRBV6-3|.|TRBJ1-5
CASSYGEDQPQHF
TGTGCCAGCAGTTACGGGGAGGATCAGCCCCAGCATTTT
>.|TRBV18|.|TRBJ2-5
CASTSARGLQETQYF
TGTGCCAGCACCTCAGCCAGGGGCCTCCAAGAGACCCAGTACTTC
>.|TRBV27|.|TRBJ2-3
CASLELGGPRDTQYF
TGTGCCAGCTTAGAACTTGGGGGGCCTCGGGATACGCAGTATTTT
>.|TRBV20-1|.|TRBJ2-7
CSAGRTYEQYF
TGCAGTGCTGGACGCACCTACGAGCAGTACTTC
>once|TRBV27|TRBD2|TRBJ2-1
CASSRIRAGGGNEQFF
TGTGCCAGCAGTCGAATCCGGGCAGGCGGGGGCAATGAGCAGTTCTTC